The T cell receptor beta chain described here comes from a study of T cell responses to AZD1222 COVID-19 vaccine. V gave up 1 base and J gave up 3 bases, with 9 bases separating them. Germline CDR1 WSHSY, CDR2 SAAADI. This CDR3 has 15 residues. Method: immunoSEQ multiplex PCR; TCRdb's copy keeps in-frame clones and lacks some. Found here are some 97,000 clones, roughly 91% of them singletons; the top ten hold approximately 16%. The TCR comes from an adult in good health. Source: peripheral blood, taken on day 0 of AZD1222 vaccination. The chain couples TRBV10-2 to TRBJ1-4; D call uncertain. This CDR3 is CASSEFGRSNEKLFF. In nucleotides, the CDR3 is TGCGCCAGCAGTGAGTTCGGCAGATCTAATGAAAAACTGTTTTTT.